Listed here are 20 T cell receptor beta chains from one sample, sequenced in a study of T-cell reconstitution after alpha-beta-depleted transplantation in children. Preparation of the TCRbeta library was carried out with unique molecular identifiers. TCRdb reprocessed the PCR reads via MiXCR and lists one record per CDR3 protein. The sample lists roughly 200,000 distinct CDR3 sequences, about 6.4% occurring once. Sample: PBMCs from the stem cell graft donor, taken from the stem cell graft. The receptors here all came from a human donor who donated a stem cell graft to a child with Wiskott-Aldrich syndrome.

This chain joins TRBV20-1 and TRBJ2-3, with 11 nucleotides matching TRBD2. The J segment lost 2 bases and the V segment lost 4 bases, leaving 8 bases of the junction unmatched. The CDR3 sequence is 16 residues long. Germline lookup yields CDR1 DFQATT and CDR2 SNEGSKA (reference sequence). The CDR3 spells CSATGLAGGITDTQYF. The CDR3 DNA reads TGCAGTGCTACTGGGCTAGCGGGGGGCATCACAGATACGCAGTATTTT.

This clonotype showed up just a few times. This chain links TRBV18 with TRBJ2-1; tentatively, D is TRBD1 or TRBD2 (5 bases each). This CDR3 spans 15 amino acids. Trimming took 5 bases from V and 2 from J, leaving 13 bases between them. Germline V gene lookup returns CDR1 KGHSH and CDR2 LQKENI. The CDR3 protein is CASSTGTEPYNEQFF. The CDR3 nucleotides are TGTGCCAGCTCAACCGGGACCGAGCCCTACAATGAGCAGTTCTTC. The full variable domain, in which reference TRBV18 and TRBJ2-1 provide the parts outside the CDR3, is NAGVMQNPRHLVRRRGQEARLRCSPMKGHSHVYWYRQLPEEGLKFMVYLQKENIIDESGMPKERFSAEFPKEGPSILRIQQVVRGDSAAYFCASSTGTEPYNEQFFGPGTRLTVL.

CDR3 nucleotide sequence: TGTGCCAGCAGCCCTGAAGGACTGATTGCAACTAATGAAAAACTGTTTTTT. This gives the protein CASSPEGLIATNEKLFF. The V call is TRBV4-2, the J call TRBJ1-4; D unclear. V was pared by 4 bases and J by 0 bases, with 15 bases between. This CDR3 has 17 residues. CDR1 and CDR2 from the germline V gene are LGHNA and YNFKEQ.

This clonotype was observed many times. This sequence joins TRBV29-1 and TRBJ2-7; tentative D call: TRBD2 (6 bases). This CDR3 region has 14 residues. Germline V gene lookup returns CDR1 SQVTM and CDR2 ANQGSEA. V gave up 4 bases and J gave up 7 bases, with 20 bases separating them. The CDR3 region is CSVGSPGALLEQYF. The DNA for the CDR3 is TGCAGCGTTGGCTCTCCGGGAGCCCTCTTGGAGCAGTACTTC.

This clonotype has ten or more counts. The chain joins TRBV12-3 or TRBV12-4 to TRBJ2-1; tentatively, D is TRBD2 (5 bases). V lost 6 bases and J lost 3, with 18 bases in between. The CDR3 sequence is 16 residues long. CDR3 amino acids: CASRNPILGLYNEQFF. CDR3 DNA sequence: TGTGCCAGCAGGAACCCGATTCTCGGACTCTACAATGAGCAGTTCTTC.

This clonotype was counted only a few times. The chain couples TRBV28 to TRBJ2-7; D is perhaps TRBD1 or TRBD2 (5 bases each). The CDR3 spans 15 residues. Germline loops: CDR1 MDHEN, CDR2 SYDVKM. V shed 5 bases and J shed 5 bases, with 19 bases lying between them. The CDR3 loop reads CASSTSGPEFHEQYF. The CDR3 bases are TGTGCCAGCAGTACCTCGGGACCCGAGTTCCACGAGCAGTACTTC.

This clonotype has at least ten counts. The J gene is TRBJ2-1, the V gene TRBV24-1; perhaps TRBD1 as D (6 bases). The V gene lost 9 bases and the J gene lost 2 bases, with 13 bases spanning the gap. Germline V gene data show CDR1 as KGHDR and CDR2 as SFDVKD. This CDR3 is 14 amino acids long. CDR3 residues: CATANREPYNEQFF. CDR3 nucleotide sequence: TGTGCCACCGCAAACAGGGAGCCCTACAATGAGCAGTTCTTC.

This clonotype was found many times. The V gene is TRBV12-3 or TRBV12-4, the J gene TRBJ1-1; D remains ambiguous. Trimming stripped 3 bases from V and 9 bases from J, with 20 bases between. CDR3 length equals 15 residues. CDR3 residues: CASSFDGSLGRQAFF. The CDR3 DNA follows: TGTGCCAGCAGTTTTGACGGTAGTTTAGGCAGGCAAGCTTTCTTT.

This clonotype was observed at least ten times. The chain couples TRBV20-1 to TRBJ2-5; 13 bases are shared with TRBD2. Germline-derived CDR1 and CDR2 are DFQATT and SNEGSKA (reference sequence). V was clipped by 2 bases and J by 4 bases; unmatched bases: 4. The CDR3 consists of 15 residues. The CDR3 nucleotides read TGCAGTGCTAGACGGACTAGCGGGAGCAGAGAGACCCAGTACTTC. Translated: CSARRTSGSRETQYF.

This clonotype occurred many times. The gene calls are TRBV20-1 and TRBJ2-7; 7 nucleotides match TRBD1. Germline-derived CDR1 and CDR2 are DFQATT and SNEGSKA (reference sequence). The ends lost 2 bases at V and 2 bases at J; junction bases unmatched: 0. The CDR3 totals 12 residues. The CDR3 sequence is CSARTGAYEQYF. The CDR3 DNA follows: TGCAGTGCTAGAACAGGGGCCTACGAGCAGTACTTC.

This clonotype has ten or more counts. CDR3 in amino acids: CASSFSEGTGSYEQYF. CDR3 sequence (DNA): TGTGCCAGCAGCTTCAGTGAAGGGACTGGGTCCTACGAGCAGTACTTC. The gene calls are TRBV13 and TRBJ2-7, with a tentative D call TRBD2 (6 bases). The CDR3 sequence is 16 residues long. In germline, CDR1 is PRHDT, CDR2 FYEKMQ (reference sequence). The V end was cut by 3 bases, the J end by 1 base, with 16 bases between. The full variable domain, in which reference TRBV13 and TRBJ2-7 provide the parts outside the CDR3, is AAGVIQSPRHLIKEKRETATLKCYPIPRHDTVYWYQQGPGQDPQFLISFYEKMQSDKGSIPDRFSAQQFSDYHSELNMSSLELGDSALYFCASSFSEGTGSYEQYFGPGTRLTVT.

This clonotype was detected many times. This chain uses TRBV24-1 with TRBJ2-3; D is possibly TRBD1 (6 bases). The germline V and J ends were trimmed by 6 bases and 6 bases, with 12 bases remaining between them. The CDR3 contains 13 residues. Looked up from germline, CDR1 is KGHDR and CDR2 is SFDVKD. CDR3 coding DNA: TGTGCCACCAGTCAGGGGAAATGGGATACGCAGTATTTT. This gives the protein CATSQGKWDTQYF.

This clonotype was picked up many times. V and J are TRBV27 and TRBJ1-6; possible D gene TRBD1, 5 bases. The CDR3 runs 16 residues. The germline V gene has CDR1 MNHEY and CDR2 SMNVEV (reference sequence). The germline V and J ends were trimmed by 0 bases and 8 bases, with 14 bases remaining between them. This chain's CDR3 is CASSLSASGGDSPLHF. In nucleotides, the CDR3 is TGTGCCAGCAGTTTATCGGCTTCGGGAGGGGATTCACCCCTCCACTTT.

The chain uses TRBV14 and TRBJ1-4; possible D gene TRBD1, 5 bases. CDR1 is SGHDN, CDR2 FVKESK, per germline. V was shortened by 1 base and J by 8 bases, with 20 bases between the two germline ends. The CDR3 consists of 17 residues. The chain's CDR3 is CASSQGQRGELIEKLFF. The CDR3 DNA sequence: TGTGCCAGCAGCCAAGGACAGAGAGGGGAGTTGATCGAAAAACTGTTTTTT. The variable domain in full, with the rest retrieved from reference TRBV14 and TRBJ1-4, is EAGVTQFPSHSVIEKGQTVTLRCDPISGHDNLYWYRRVMGKEIKFLLHFVKESKQDESGMPNNRFLAERTGGTYSTLKVQPAELEDSGVYFCASSQGQRGELIEKLFFGSGTQLSVL.

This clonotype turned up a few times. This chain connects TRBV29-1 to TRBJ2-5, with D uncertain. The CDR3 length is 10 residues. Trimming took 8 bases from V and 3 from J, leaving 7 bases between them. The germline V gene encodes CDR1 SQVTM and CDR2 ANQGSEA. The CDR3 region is CSFSEETQYF. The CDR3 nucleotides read TGCAGCTTTTCTGAAGAGACCCAGTACTTC.

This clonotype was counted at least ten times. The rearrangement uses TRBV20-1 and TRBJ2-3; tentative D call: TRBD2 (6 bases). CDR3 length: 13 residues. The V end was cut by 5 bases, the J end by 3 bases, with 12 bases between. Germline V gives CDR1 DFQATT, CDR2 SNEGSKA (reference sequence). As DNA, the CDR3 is TGCAGTGCTCCGGGAGTGCCAACAGATACGCAGTATTTT. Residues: CSAPGVPTDTQYF.

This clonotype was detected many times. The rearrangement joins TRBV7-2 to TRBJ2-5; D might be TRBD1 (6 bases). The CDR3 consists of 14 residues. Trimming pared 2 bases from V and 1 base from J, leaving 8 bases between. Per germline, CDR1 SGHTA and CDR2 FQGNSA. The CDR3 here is CASSLNRVQETQYF. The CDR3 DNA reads TGTGCCAGCAGCTTAAACAGGGTCCAAGAGACCCAGTACTTC.

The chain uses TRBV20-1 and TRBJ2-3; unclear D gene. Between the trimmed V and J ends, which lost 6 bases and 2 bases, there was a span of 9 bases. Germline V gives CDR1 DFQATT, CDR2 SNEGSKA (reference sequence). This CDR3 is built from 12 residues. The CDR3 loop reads CSAVLTTDTQYF. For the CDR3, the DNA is TGCAGTGCCGTGTTAACCACAGATACGCAGTATTTT.

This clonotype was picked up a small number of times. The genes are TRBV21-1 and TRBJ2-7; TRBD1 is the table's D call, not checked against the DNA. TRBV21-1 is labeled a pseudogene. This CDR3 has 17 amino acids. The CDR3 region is CASSKAPQGLGSYEQYF. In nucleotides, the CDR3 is TGTGCCAGCAGCAAAGCCCCGCAGGGCTTAGGCTCCTACGAGCAGTACTTC.

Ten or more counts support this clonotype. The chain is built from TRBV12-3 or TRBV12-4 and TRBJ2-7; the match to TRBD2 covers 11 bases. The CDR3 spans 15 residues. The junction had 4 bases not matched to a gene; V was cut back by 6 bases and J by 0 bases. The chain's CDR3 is CASRLLAGGSYEQYF. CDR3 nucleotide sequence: TGTGCCAGCAGACTCCTAGCGGGAGGCTCCTACGAGCAGTACTTC.